This entry lists 7 T cell receptor beta chains sequenced from one sample in a study of T cell repertoires in cytomegalovirus infection. Using its own MiXCR run on the reads, TCRdb lists one record per CDR3 protein. The profile covers 350,000 to 500,000 distinct CDR3 sequences, with approximately 32% appearing a single time and roughly 15% taken by the ten largest. Material: PBMCs. The source of these receptors is a human donor in good health (CMV status not recorded). Some clones in this sample may be carry-over from other donors' samples.

This clonotype was seen many times. The CDR3 region is CASSSNHGRETQYF. In nucleotides, the CDR3 is TGTGCCAGCAGCTCGAATCACGGCCGAGAGACCCAGTACTTC. This chain joins TRBV7-2 and TRBJ2-5; D remains unclear. CDR1 SGHTA and CDR2 FQGNSA come from the germline V gene. Trimming pared 4 bases from V and 4 bases from J, leaving 13 bases between. The length of the CDR3 is 14 residues.

This chain connects TRBV12-3 or TRBV12-4 to TRBJ2-7; the match to TRBD1 covers 11 bases. The CDR3 runs to 14 residues. V was clipped by 6 bases and J by 6 bases; unmatched bases: 7. CDR3 sequence: CASSPTDRGREQYF. CDR3 bases: TGTGCCAGCAGCCCTACGGACAGGGGGCGCGAGCAGTACTTC.

This clonotype has just a few counts. The chain has TRBV11-3 and TRBJ2-1, with 10 bases matching TRBD1. Germline CDR1 reads SGHNT; CDR2 reads YENEEA. V shed 5 bases and J 7 bases; nucleotides not matched to a gene: 5. The CDR3 has 14 amino acids. CDR3 DNA sequence: TGTGCCAGCAGCGCCGGGACAGGGGCTAATGAGCAGTTCTTC. Protein product: CASSAGTGANEQFF.

In its sample, this clonotype was seen a few times. The gene calls are TRBV6-2 or TRBV6-3 and TRBJ1-6; tentative D call: TRBD1 (5 bases). This CDR3 is built from 14 residues. The V end was cut by 4 bases, the J end by 9 bases, with 13 bases between. CDR1 MNHEY and CDR2 SVGEGT come from the germline V gene. The CDR3 here is CASSFPGGGSPLHF. As DNA, the CDR3 is TGTGCCAGCAGTTTCCCCGGGGGGGGTTCACCCCTCCACTTT.

CDR3 nucleotides: TGTGCCAGTACCCCCAGGGCGAGGGGGGAGAATGAAAAACTGTTTTTT. This codes for CASTPRARGENEKLFF. The V call is TRBV19, the J call TRBJ1-4; perhaps TRBD1 as D (6 bases). CDR3 size: 16 residues. V lost 7 bases and J 5 bases, leaving 20 bases between the germline ends. Germline V CDR1 and CDR2: LNHDA, SQIVND (reference sequence).

The CDR3 nucleotides are TGTGCCAGCAGCTTCCTCGGACCGAACACGTTAGCTTTCTTT. Translating gives CASSFLGPNTLAFF. This chain links TRBV7-6 with TRBJ1-1; D is undetermined. Trimming shortened V by 3 bases and J by 10 bases, and 18 bases separated the two germline ends. From germline, CDR1 is SGHVS and CDR2 FNYEAQ. This CDR3 is built from 14 residues.

The chain combines TRBV11-1 with TRBJ1-1; D unresolved. V was trimmed by 2 bases and J by 2 bases, leaving 9 bases between them. The CDR3 length is 14 residues. Germline lookup yields CDR1 SGHAT and CDR2 FQDESV (reference sequence). The DNA for the CDR3 is TGTGCCAGCAGCTTAAATCCAGATAACACTGAAGCTTTCTTT. Encoded protein: CASSLNPDNTEAFF.